This TCR beta chain was captured in a study of vaccination effects on CD4 cells after COVID-19. V shed 4 bases, J shed 7 bases, and the junction held 7 bases outside the gene matches. Germline CDR1 MNHNS, CDR2 SASEGT. This CDR3 contains 16 residues. Study-level findings and limits: Pronounced clonal contraction occurred in clones induced by infection and by vaccine late after vaccination.

Assay used: immunoSEQ multiplex PCR; TCRdb lists only in-frame clones, some missing. The sample holds more than 60,000 clones; around 69% are singletons and the top ten take roughly 2%. Worth noting for this clone: Antigen unknown.

Subsequent to less than eleven days of culture, CD4+ T cells were isolated. Participants received two doses of either the BNT162b2 or mRNA-1273 vaccine. The study found no prior SARS-CoV-2 infection in the vaccine recipients, who tested negative for nucleocapsid antibodies. The source of this sequence is a human donor who received a COVID-19 vaccine. The material was CD4+ T cells from PBMCs cultured without peptide, obtained after COVID-19 vaccination. The chain links TRBV6-1 to TRBJ2-1; 13 nucleotides align to TRBD2. CDR3 region: CASSVTSGGAWNEQFF. For the CDR3, the DNA is TGTGCCAGCAGTGTTACTAGCGGGGGGGCGTGGAATGAGCAGTTCTTC.